A single T cell receptor (beta chain) is shown here with its context. The antigen is unknown. With 7 bases removed from V and 6 bases from J, the gap between germline ends came to 13 bases. Germline V gives CDR1 MDHEN, CDR2 SYDVKM. This CDR3 is 12 amino acids long. Sequencing used immunoSEQ multiplex PCR; TCRdb keeps in-frame clones, though not all of them. The sample lists 65,000 to 95,000 clones, roughly 90% seen once, with around 0.53% in the top ten. The sample originates from a study of OX40 agonist ivuxolimab in advanced cancers. Findings and caveats of the study: CD4+ and CD8+ blood T cells expanded clonally by week 6 at 0.1 to 3.0 mg/kg.

The V gene is TRBV28, the J gene TRBJ2-7; D is ambiguous. The sequencing used CD4+ or CD8+ T cells sorted from blood, collected in a trial of the OX40 agonist ivuxolimab. The sequence came from an adult with an advanced solid tumor such as melanoma, head and neck, liver or kidney cancer. CDR3 amino acids: CASNLVGREQYF. CDR3 DNA sequence: TGTGCCAGCAACCTTGTTGGTCGCGAGCAGTACTTC.